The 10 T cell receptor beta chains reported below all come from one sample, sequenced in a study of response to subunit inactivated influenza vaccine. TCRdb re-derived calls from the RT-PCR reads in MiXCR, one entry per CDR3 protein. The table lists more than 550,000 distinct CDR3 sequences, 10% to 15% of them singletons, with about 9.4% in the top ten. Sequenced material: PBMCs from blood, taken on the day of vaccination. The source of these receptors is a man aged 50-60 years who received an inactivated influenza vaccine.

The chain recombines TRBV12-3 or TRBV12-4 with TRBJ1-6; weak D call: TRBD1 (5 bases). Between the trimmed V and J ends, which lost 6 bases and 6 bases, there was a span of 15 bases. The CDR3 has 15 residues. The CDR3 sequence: CASSRRDGFNSPLHF. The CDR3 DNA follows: TGTGCCAGCAGCCGCCGGGACGGCTTTAATTCACCCCTCCACTTT.

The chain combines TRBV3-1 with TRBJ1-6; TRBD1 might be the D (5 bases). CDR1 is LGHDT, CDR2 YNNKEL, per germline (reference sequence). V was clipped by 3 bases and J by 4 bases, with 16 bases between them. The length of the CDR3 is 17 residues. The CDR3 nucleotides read TGTGCCAGCAGCCACTTAAAGCGGGGCCCTTATAATTCACCCCTCCACTTT. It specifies CASSHLKRGPYNSPLHF. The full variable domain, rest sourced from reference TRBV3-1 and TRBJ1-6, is DTAVSQTPKYLVTQMGNDKSIKCEQNLGHDTMYWYKQDSKKFLKIMFSYNNKELIINETVPNRFSPKSPDKAHLNLHINSLELGDSAVYFCASSHLKRGPYNSPLHFGNGTRLTVT.

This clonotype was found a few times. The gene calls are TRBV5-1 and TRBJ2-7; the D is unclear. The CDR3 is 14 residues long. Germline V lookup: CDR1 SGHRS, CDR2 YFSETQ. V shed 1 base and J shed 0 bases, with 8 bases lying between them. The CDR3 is CASSLKGTSYEQYF. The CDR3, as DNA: TGCGCCAGCAGCTTGAAGGGCACCTCCTACGAGCAGTACTTC.

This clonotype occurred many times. CDR3 in amino acids: CSVADLPYEQYF. In DNA form, the CDR3 reads TGCAGCGTTGCGGACCTTCCTTACGAGCAGTACTTC. This rearrangement joins TRBV29-1 to TRBJ2-7; unclear D gene. The CDR3 spans 12 residues. Trimming removed 4 bases at V and 4 bases at J, with 11 bases between. Germline CDR1 and CDR2: SQVTM and ANQGSEA.

The chain's CDR3 is CASSQTGNGYGYTF. Written as DNA, the CDR3 is TGTGCCAGCAGCCAGACGGGCAACGGCTATGGCTACACCTTC. The chain has TRBV11-2 and TRBJ1-2; D is ambiguous. Between the trimmed V and J ends, which lost 5 bases and 4 bases, there was a span of 14 bases. The CDR3 consists of 14 residues. Germline loops: CDR1 SGHAT, CDR2 FQNNGV.

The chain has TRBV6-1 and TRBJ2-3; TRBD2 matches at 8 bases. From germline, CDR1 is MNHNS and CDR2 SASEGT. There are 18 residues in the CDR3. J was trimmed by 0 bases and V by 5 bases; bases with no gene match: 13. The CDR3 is CASSTRLAGKTSTDTQYF. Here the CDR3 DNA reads TGTGCCAGCAGTACGAGGCTAGCGGGCAAAACCAGCACAGATACGCAGTATTTT.

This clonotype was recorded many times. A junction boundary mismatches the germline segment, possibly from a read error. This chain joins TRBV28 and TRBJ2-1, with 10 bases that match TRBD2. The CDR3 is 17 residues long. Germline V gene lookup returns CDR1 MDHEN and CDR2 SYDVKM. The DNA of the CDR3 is TGTGCCAGCAGTACCGGGACTAGCGTAGTCTCCCACAATGAGCAGTTCTTC. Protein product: CASSTGTSVVSHNEQFF.

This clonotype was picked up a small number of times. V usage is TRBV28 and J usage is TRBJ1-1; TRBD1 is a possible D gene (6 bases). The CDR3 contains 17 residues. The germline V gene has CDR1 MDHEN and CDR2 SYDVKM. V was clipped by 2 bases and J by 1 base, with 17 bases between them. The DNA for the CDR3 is TGTGCCAGCAGTTTAGAGGGGACACACCTGAGGAACACTGAAGCTTTCTTT. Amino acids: CASSLEGTHLRNTEAFF.

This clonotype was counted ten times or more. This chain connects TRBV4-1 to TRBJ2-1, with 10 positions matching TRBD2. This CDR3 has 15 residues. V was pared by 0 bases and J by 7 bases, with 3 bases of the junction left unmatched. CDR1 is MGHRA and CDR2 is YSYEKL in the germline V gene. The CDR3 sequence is CASSQEELAGNEQFF. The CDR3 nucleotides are TGCGCCAGCAGCCAAGAGGAACTAGCGGGGAATGAGCAGTTCTTC.

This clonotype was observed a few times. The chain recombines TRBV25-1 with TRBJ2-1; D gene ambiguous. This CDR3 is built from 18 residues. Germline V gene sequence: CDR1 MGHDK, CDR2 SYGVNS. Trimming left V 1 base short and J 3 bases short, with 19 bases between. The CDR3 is CASSESSTVFGYYNEQFF. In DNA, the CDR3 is TGTGCCAGCAGTGAATCGTCCACGGTCTTCGGATACTACAATGAGCAGTTCTTC.